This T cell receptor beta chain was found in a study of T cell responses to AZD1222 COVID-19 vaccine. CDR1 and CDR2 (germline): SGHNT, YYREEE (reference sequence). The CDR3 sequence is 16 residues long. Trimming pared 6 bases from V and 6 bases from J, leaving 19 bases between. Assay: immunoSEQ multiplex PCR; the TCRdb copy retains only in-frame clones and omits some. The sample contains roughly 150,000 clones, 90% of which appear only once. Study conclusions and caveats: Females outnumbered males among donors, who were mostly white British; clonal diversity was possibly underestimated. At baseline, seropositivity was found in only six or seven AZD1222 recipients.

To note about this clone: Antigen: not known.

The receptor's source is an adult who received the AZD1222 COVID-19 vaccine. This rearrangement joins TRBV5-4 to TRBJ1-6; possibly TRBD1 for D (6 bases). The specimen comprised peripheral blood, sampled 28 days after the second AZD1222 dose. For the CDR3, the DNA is TGTGCCAGCAACTCCGGGGGGCCCGTCCTTAATTCACCCCTCCACTTT. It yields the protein CASNSGGPVLNSPLHF.